The text below deals with one T cell receptor (beta chain). The CDR3 is made up of 19 amino acids. Looked up from germline, CDR1 is SGHVS and CDR2 is FQNEAQ. J lost 1 base, V lost 4 bases, and 15 bases had no gene match. The data are from a study of blood T cell repertoires in COVID-19. The assay was immunoSEQ multiplex PCR, and TCRdb's table has in-frame clones only and misses some. The sample consists of a few hundred thousand clones, around nine tenths of them appearing once. Participants reported their clinical history, and cohort assignment relied on those reports. This TCR came from a woman aged 50 to 65 who had recovered from COVID-19. What was sequenced was PBMCs or T cells enriched from blood (not recorded which). This sequence joins TRBV7-8 and TRBJ1-3, with 8 bases aligning to TRBD1. CDR3 protein: CASSSTTGAQAWSGNTIYF. The CDR3 DNA reads TGTGCCAGCAGCTCCACGACAGGGGCGCAAGCCTGGTCTGGAAACACCATATATTTT.